A selection of T cell receptor beta chains follows, all from one sample in a study of cytomegalovirus exposure and HLA in healthy donors. TCRdb's table, derived via immunoSEQ multiplex PCR, lists solely in-frame clones and lacks some. The sample yields about 160,000 clones, roughly 85% seen once. Source material: PBMCs. The receptors here all came from a man aged 30-40 years in good health and CMV-seronegative. CDR3s include the opening cysteine and the closing phenylalanine or tryptophan. D genes are given only for firm matches. Clone size is given for some rows only: seen once, a few or many times, or a class if the clone is expanded.

>.|.|TRBJ1-6|TRBV30
TGTGCCTGGAGTCCAACTAGAGGGAGAGTGTCACCCCTCCACTTT
CAWSPTRGRVSPLHF
>.|once|TRBJ1-1|TRBV19
TGTGCCATTTCTAGGTTCTATTTGACTGAAGCTTTCTTT
CAISRFYLTEAFF
>.|.|TRBJ2-3|TRBV30
TGTGCCTGGAGCGCGCAGGGCCGAGATACGCAGTATTTT
CAWSAQGRDTQYF
>.|.|TRBJ1-1|TRBV6-1
TGTGCCAGCACCGCGGAACTGAACACTGAAGCTTTCTTT
CASTAELNTEAFF
>TRBD1|.|TRBJ2-3|TRBV5-1
TGCGCCAGCAGCTCGGGACAGCCCGCGGATACGCAGTATTTT
CASSSGQPADTQYF
>TRBD2|.|TRBJ2-3|TRBV30
TGTGCCAGTTCCGCGGCGGGGGGTGATACGCAGTATTTT
CASSAAGGDTQYF
>TRBD1|.|TRBJ2-7|TRBV4-3
TGCGCCAGCAGCCGCGGACAGGGGGTATACGAGCAGTACTTC
CASSRGQGVYEQYF
>TRBD2|.|TRBJ2-7|TRBV29-1
TGCAGCGTTGACTCACCAGCGGGAGGTTCCTACGAGCAGTACTTC
CSVDSPAGGSYEQYF
>TRBD2|once|TRBJ2-2|TRBV5-6
TGTGCCAGCAGCTACAAGCGGGAGGGCTCCGCCGGGGAGCTGTTTTTT
CASSYKREGSAGELFF
>.|.|TRBJ2-7|TRBV27
TGTGCCAGCAGTCGCCTTCTATCGGGCTACGAGCAGTACTTC
CASSRLLSGYEQYF
>TRBD1|.|TRBJ2-2|TRBV19
TGTGCCACCAGGGACAGGAGCACCGGGGAGCTGTTTTTT
CATRDRSTGELFF
>.|.|TRBJ1-2|TRBV5-1
TGCGCCAGTACAACAGGGAACTATGGCTACACCTTC
CASTTGNYGYTF
>.|.|TRBJ1-2|TRBV6-5
TGTGCCAGCAGTTACTCGAATACTCTCGGCTACACCTTC
CASSYSNTLGYTF
>.|.|TRBJ1-3|TRBV11-3
TGTGCCAGCAGCTTAGACGGGGGCACCATATATTTT
CASSLDGGTIYF
>TRBD1|once|TRBJ1-5|TRBV5-4
TGTGCCAGCAGCTTGGAAGGGGGCGGGCAGCCCCAGCATTTT
CASSLEGGGQPQHF
>.|.|TRBJ2-2|TRBV9
TGTGCCAGCGGTATCGGGTTCGGGGAGCTGTTTTTT
CASGIGFGELFF
>.|.|TRBJ1-1|TRBV7-2
TGTGCCAGCAGCTTAGTTAGCGGCTACACTGAAGCTTTCTTT
CASSLVSGYTEAFF
>.|.|TRBJ2-7|TRBV5-6
TGTGCCAGCAGCTTGACTCTTCTGAGCTACGAGCAGTACTTC
CASSLTLLSYEQYF
>TRBD1|.|TRBJ1-3|TRBV6-1
TGTGCCAGCACTCGAGACAGGGTGACTGGAAACACCATATATTTT
CASTRDRVTGNTIYF
>.|.|TRBJ2-7|TRBV28
TGTGCCTGCGGTGGGGAGTATTCCTACGAGCAGTACTTC
CACGGEYSYEQYF
>.|.|TRBJ1-3|TRBV30
TGTGCCTGGAGTCGAAAAGGGGCCAGCTCTGGAAACACCATATATTTT
CAWSRKGASSGNTIYF
>TRBD1|few|TRBJ2-7|TRBV20-1
TGCAGTGGACAGGGTCGCTACGAGCAGTACTTC
CSGQGRYEQYF
>.|.|TRBJ2-1|TRBV30
TGTGCCTGTCAAGGTATGGGGAGCTCCTACAATGAGCAGTTCTTC
CACQGMGSSYNEQFF
>.|.|TRBJ2-2|TRBV6-5
TGTGCCAGCAGTTTATACACCGGGGAGCTGTTTTTT
CASSLYTGELFF
>TRBD1|.|TRBJ1-1|TRBV9
TGTGCCAGCAGCGTGTCGACAGGGGAGAACACTGAAGCTTTCTTT
CASSVSTGENTEAFF
>.|.|TRBJ1-1|TRBV30
TGTGCCTGGACCACCATGGGAGTGAGCACTGAAGCTTTCTTT
CAWTTMGVSTEAFF
>TRBD1|.|TRBJ2-7|TRBV28
TGTGCCAGCAGTTTATTTACAGGGGTAAACGAGCAGTACTTC
CASSLFTGVNEQYF
>TRBD1|few|TRBJ2-3|TRBV5-1
TGCGCCAGCAGACAAGGGGGCGGCACAGATACGCAGTATTTT
CASRQGGGTDTQYF
>TRBD1|.|TRBJ1-2|TRBV2
TGTGCCAGCAGCGGACAGGGTCGGGACTATGGCTACACCTTC
CASSGQGRDYGYTF
>TRBD2|.|TRBJ2-7|TRBV9
TGTGCCAGCAGCGTAGGGAGCGGGAGCTCCTACGAGCAGTACTTC
CASSVGSGSSYEQYF
>.|few|TRBJ2-7|TRBV4-2
TGTGCCAGCAGCCAAAACTACGGGACACCCCTCGAGCAGTACTTC
CASSQNYGTPLEQYF
>.|once|TRBJ1-5|TRBV28
TGTGCCAGCAGTGTACTCTGGCCCCAGCATTTT
CASSVLWPQHF
>TRBD2|.|TRBJ2-7|TRBV9
TGTGCCAGCAGCCCGGCTAGCGGGGAGTACGAGCAGTACTTC
CASSPASGEYEQYF
>.|.|TRBJ2-3|TRBV11-2
TGTGCCAGCAGCCTTCAGACTACCCACACAGATACGCAGTATTTT
CASSLQTTHTDTQYF
>.|few|TRBJ2-2|TRBV7-9
TGTTCCAGCTCGACTAGTGCCACCGGGGAGCTGTTTTTT
CSSSTSATGELFF
>TRBD1|.|TRBJ1-6|TRBV13
TGTGCCAGCAGCTTATCAGGGGGGTATAATTCACCCCTCCACTTT
CASSLSGGYNSPLHF
>.|.|TRBJ1-5|TRBV27
TGTGCCAGCAGTATAGGACAGAGTGGCAATCAGCCCCAGCATTTT
CASSIGQSGNQPQHF
>TRBD1|.|TRBJ2-1|TRBV9
TGTGCCAGCAGCCCCTACAGAGGTCTGGACAGGTTTTATGAGCAGTTCTTC
CASSPYRGLDRFYEQFF
>.|few|TRBJ2-7|TRBV18
TGTGCCAGCTCACAGACAAAATACGAGCAGTACTTC
CASSQTKYEQYF
>.|.|TRBJ1-2|TRBV6-6
TGTGCCAGCAGCCCAGGGCCAGCTAACTATGGCTACACCTTC
CASSPGPANYGYTF
>TRBD1|.|TRBJ2-5|TRBV5-6
TGTGCCAGCAGCTTGGGGGGACAGGGTGTCGAGACCCAGTACTTC
CASSLGGQGVETQYF
>TRBD1|.|TRBJ2-5|TRBV19
TGTGCCAGCCGAAAAGACCGGGACAGGGGAAAGACCCAGTACTTC
CASRKDRDRGKTQYF
>.|.|TRBJ1-5|TRBV2
TGTGCCAGCAGTGAAGTAGGGGGACGGGGGGGAGAGCCCCAGCATTTT
CASSEVGGRGGEPQHF
>.|.|TRBJ2-5|TRBV4-1
TGCGCCAGCAGCCAATCTTTACTAGCTGGAGCGTCGCGAGAGACCCAGTACTTC
CASSQSLLAGASRETQYF
>.|.|TRBJ2-7|TRBV6-5
TGTGCCAGCAGTTACTCATCGGGAGTGGACGAGCAGTACTTC
CASSYSSGVDEQYF
>TRBD1|.|TRBJ1-1|TRBV7-6
TGTGCCACTACCCGGGACAGGGCCTTAAACACTGAAGCTTTCTTT
CATTRDRALNTEAFF
>TRBD1|once|TRBJ2-7|TRBV6-5
TGTGCCAGCAGTTACTCGTGGACAGGGACCTACGAGCAGTACTTC
CASSYSWTGTYEQYF
>TRBD1|.|TRBJ1-2|TRBV4-1
TGCGCCAGCAGCCACAATGGACAGGGGGACTATGGCTACACCTTC
CASSHNGQGDYGYTF
>TRBD1|.|TRBJ2-7|TRBV5-1
TGCGCCAGCCACAGGGGGGACGAGCAGTACTTC
CASHRGDEQYF
>.|.|TRBJ2-7|TRBV28
TGTGCCAGCAGACCTAAGAGCTCCTACGAGCAGTACTTC
CASRPKSSYEQYF
>.|.|TRBJ2-7|TRBV30
TGTGCCTGGAGCCTAACAGGGCGATCGGCCTCCTACGAGCAGTACTTC
CAWSLTGRSASYEQYF
>TRBD1|few|TRBJ1-3|TRBV5-1
TGCGCCAGCAGCTTGGCGGGACAGGCCCTATCTGGAAACACCATATATTTT
CASSLAGQALSGNTIYF
>.|.|TRBJ2-7|TRBV7-9
TGTGCCAGCAGCTCCTTCCACGAGCAGTACTTC
CASSSFHEQYF
>.|.|TRBJ1-1|TRBV29-1
TGCAGCGTTGAAGGGGGCTGGAACACTGAAGCTTTCTTT
CSVEGGWNTEAFF